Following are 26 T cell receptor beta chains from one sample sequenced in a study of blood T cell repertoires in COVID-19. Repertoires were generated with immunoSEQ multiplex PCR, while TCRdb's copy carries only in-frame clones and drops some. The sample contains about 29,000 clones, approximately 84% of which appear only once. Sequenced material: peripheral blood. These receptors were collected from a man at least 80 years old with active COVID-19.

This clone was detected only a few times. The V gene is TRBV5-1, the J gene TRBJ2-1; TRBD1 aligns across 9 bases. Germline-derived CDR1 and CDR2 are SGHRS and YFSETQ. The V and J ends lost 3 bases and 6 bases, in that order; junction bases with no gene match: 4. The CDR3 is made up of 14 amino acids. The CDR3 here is CASSSSDRGNEQFF. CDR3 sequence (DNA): TGCGCCAGCAGCTCTTCGGACAGGGGCAATGAGCAGTTCTTC.

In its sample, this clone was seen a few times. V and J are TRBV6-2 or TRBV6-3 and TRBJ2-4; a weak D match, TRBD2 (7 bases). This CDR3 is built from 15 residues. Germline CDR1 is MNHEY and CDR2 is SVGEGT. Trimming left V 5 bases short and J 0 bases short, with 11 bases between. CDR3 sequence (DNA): TGTGCCAGCAGTAGGGGGGGACTAGCCAAAAACATTCAGTACTTC. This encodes CASSRGGLAKNIQYF.

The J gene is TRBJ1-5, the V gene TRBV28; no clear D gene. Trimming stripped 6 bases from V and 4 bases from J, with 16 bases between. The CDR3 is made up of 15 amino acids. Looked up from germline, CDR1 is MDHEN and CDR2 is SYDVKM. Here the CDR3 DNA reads TGTGCCAGCAGACCAATAGGGAGAGGTAATCAGCCCCAGCATTTT. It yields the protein CASRPIGRGNQPQHF.

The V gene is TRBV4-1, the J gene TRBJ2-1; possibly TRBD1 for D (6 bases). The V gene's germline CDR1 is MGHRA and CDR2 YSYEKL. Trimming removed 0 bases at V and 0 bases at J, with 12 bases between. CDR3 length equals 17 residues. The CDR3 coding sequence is TGCGCCAGCAGCCAAGAACCTCACAGGGACTCCTACAATGAGCAGTTCTTC. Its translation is CASSQEPHRDSYNEQFF.

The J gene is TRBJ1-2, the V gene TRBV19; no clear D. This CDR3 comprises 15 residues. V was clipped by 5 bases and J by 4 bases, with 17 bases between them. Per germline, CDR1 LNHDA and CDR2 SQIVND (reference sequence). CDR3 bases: TGTGCCAGTAGTGACCGCTCAGGTCCGGCCTATGGCTACACCTTC. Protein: CASSDRSGPAYGYTF. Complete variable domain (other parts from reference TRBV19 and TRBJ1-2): DGGITQSPKYLFRKEGQNVTLSCEQNLNHDAMYWYRQDPGQGLRLIYYSQIVNDFQKGDIAEGYSVSREKKESFPLTVTSAQKNPTAFYLCASSDRSGPAYGYTFGSGTRLTVV.

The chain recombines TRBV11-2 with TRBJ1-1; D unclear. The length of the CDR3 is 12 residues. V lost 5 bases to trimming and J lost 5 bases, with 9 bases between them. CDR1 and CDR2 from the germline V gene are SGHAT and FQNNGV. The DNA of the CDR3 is TGTGCCAGCAGCATAATCGGTACTGAAGCTTTCTTT. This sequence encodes CASSIIGTEAFF.

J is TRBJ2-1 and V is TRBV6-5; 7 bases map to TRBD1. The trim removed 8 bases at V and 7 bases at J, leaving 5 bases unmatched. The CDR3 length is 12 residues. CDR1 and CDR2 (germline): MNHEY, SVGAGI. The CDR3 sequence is CASDRVANEQFF. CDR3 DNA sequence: TGTGCCAGCGACAGGGTAGCTAATGAGCAGTTCTTC.

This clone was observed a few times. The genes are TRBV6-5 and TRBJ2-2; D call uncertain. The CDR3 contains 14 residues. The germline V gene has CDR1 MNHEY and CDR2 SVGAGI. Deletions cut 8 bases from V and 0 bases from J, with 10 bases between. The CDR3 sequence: CASQQITNTGELFF. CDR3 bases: TGTGCCAGCCAACAGATCACGAACACCGGGGAGCTGTTTTTT.

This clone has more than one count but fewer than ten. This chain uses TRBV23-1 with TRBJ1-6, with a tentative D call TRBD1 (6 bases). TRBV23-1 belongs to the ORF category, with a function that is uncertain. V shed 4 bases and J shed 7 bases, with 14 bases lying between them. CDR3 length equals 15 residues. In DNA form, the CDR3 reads TGCGCCAGCAGTCCCCCGGACAGAGGAAATTCACCCCTCCACTTT. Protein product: CASSPPDRGNSPLHF.

CDR3 protein: CASSARGQGFSYEQYF. The CDR3 nucleotides are TGTGCCAGCAGCGCCAGGGGACAGGGATTTTCCTACGAGCAGTACTTC. This rearrangement joins TRBV9 to TRBJ2-7; 9 positions match TRBD1. The CDR3 runs to 16 residues. Unmatched junction bases numbered 8, after V lost 3 bases and J lost 1 base. CDR1 is SGDLS and CDR2 is YYNGEE in the germline V gene.

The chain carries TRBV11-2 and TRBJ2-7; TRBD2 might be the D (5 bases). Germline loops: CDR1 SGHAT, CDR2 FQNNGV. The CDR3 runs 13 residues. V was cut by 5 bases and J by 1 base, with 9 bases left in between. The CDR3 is CASSRTASYEQYF. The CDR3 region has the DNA TGTGCCAGCAGCCGGACTGCTTCCTACGAGCAGTACTTC.

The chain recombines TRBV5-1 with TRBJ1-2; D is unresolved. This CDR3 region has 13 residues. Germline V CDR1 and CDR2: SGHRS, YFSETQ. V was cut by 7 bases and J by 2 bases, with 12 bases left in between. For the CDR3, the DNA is TGCGCCAGCCGCATCGGGGAGAACTATGGCTACACCTTC. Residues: CASRIGENYGYTF.

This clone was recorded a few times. The CDR3: CASSPGGISETQYF. CDR3 nucleotides: TGTGCCAGCAGCCCGGGCGGGATTTCGGAGACCCAGTACTTC. V gene TRBV3-1 (or the pseudogene TRBV3-2) combines with J gene TRBJ2-5, with D perhaps TRBD2 (6 bases). V was pared by 4 bases and J by 5 bases, with 14 bases between. This CDR3 is 14 amino acids long. The germline V gene has CDR1 LGHDT and CDR2 YNNKEL (reference sequence).

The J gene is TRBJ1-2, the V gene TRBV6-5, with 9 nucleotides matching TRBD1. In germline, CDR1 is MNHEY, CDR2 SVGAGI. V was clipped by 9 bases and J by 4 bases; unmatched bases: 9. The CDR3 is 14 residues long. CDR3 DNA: TGTGCCAGAGGAGACCCGGGACAGGGCTATGGCTACACCTTC. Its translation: CARGDPGQGYGYTF.

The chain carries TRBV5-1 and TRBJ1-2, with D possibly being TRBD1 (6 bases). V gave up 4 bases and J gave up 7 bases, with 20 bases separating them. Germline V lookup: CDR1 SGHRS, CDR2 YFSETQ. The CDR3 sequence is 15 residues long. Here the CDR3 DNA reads TGCGCCAGCAGCACTAGACAGGACGACTGGCGTGGCTACACCTTC. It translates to CASSTRQDDWRGYTF.

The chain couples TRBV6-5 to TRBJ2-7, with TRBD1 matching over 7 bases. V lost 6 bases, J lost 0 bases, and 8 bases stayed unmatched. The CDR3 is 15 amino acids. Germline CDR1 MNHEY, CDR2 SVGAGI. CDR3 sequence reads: CASRRGQPSSYEQYF. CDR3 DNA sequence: TGTGCCAGCAGAAGGGGACAGCCTAGCTCCTACGAGCAGTACTTC.

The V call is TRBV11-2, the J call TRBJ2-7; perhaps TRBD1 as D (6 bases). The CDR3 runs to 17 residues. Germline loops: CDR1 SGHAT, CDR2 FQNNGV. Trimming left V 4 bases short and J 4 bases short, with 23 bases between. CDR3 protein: CASSSNRQQGFSYEQYF. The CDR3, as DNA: TGTGCCAGCAGCTCTAACCGACAACAGGGTTTTTCGTACGAGCAGTACTTC.

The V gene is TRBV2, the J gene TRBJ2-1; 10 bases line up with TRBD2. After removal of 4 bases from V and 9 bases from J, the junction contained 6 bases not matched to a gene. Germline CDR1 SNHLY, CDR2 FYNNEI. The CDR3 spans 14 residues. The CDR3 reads CASSAGTSVSEQFF. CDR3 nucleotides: TGTGCCAGCAGTGCCGGGACTAGCGTCTCTGAGCAGTTCTTC.

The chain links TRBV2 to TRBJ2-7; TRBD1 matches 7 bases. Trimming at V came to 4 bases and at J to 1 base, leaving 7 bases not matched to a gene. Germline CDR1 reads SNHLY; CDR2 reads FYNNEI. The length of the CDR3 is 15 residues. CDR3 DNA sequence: TGTGCCAGCAGTGCGACAGGGACGGGGTCCTACGAGCAGTACTTC. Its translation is CASSATGTGSYEQYF.

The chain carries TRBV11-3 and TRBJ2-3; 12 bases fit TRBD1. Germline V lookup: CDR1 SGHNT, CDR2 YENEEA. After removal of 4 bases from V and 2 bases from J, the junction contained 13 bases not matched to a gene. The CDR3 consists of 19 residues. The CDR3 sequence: CASSSRGTGGAKATDTQYF. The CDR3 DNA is TGTGCCAGCAGCTCCCGTGGGACAGGGGGCGCGAAGGCCACAGATACGCAGTATTTT.

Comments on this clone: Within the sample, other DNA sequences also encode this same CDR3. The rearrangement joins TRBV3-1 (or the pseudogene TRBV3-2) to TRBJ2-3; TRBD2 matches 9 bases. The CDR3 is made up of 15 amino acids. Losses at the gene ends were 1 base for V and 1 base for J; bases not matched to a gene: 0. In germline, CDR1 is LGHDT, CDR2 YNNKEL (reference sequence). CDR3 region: CASSQGLAGTDTQYF. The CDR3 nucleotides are TGTGCCAGCAGCCAAGGACTAGCGGGCACAGATACGCAGTATTTT.

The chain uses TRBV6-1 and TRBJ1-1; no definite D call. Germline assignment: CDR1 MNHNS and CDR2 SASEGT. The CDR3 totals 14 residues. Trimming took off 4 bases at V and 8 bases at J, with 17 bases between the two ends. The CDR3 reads CASSGSNVAGEAFF. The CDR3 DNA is TGTGCCAGCAGTGGATCCAACGTGGCCGGGGAAGCTTTCTTT.

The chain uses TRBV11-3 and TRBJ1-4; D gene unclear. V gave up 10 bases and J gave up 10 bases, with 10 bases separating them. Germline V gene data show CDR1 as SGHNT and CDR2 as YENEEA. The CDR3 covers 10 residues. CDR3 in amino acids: CATRCRKLFF. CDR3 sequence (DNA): TGTGCCACTCGATGCAGAAAACTGTTTTTT.

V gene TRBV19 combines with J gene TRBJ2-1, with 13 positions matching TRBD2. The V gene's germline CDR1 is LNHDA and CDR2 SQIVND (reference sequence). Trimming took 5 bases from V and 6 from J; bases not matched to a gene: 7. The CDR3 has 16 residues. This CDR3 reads CASSPWTSGGLNEQFF. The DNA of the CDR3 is TGTGCCAGTAGTCCTTGGACTAGCGGGGGCCTCAATGAGCAGTTCTTC.

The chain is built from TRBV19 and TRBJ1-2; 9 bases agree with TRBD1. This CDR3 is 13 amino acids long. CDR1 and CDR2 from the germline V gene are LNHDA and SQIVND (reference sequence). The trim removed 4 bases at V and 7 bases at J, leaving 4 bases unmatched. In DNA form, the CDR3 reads TGTGCCAGTAGTAAGGGGACAGGGCTTGGCTACACCTTC. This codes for CASSKGTGLGYTF.

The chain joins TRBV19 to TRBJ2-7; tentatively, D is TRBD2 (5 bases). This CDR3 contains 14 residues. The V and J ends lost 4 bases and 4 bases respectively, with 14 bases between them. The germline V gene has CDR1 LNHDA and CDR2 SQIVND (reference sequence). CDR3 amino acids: CASSTGLGLYEQYF. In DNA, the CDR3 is TGTGCCAGTAGTACTGGACTGGGATTATACGAGCAGTACTTC. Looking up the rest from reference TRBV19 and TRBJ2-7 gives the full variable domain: DGGITQSPKYLFRKEGQNVTLSCEQNLNHDAMYWYRQDPGQGLRLIYYSQIVNDFQKGDIAEGYSVSREKKESFPLTVTSAQKNPTAFYLCASSTGLGLYEQYFGPGTRLTVT.